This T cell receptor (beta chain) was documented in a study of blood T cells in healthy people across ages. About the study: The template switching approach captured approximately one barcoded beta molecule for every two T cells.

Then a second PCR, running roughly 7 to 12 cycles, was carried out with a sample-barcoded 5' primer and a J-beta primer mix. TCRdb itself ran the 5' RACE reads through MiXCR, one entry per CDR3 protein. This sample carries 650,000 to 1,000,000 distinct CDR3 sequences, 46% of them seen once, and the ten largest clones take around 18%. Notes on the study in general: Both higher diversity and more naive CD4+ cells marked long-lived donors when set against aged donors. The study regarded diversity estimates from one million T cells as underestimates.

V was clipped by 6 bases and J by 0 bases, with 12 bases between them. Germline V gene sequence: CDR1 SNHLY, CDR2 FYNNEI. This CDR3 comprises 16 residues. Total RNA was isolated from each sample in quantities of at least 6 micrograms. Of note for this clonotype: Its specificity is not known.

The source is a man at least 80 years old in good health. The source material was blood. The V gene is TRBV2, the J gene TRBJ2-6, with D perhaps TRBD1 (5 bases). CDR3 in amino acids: CASSLERGSGANVLTF. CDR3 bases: TGTGCCAGCAGCCTCGAAAGGGGCTCTGGGGCCAACGTCCTGACTTTC.